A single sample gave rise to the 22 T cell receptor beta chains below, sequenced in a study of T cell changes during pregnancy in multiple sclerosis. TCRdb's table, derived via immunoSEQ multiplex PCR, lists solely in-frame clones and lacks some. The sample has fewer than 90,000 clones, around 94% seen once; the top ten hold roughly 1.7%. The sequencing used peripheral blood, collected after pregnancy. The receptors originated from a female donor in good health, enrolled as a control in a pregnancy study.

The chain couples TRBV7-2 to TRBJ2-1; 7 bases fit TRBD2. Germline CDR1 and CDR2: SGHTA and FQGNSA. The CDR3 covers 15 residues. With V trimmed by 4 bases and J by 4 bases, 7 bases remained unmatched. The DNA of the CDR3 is TGTGCCAGCAGCTCAGACGTGGGAGGGTACAATGAGCAGTTCTTC. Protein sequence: CASSSDVGGYNEQFF.

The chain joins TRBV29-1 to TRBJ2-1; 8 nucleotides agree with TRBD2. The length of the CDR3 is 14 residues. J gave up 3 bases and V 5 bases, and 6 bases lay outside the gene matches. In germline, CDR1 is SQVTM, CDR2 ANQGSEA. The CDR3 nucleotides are TGCAGCGTTTTATCTAGCGGGTACTACAATGAGCAGTTCTTC. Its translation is CSVLSSGYYNEQFF.

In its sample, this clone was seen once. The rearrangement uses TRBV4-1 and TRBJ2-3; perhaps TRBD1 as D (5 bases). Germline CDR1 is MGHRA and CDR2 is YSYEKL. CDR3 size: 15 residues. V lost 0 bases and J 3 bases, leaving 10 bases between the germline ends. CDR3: CASSQESRVTDTQYF. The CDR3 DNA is TGCGCCAGCAGCCAAGAAAGCAGGGTTACAGATACGCAGTATTTT.

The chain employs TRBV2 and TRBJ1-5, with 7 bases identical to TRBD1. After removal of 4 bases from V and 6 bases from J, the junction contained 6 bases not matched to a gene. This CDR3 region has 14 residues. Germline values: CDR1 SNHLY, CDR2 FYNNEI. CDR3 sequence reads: CASSGQGPGQPQHF. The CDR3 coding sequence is TGTGCCAGCAGTGGACAGGGCCCAGGTCAGCCCCAGCATTTT.

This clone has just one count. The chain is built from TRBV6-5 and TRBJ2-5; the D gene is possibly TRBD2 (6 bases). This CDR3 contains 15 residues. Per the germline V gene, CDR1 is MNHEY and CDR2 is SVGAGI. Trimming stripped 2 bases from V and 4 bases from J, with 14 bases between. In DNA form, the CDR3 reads TGTGCCAGCAGTTACAGGTTCGGGAGTGGAGAGACCCAGTACTTC. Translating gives CASSYRFGSGETQYF.

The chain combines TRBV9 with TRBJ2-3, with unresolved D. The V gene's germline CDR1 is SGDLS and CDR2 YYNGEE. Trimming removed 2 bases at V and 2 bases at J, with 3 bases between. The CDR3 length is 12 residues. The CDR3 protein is CASSVNTDTQYF. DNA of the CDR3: TGTGCCAGCAGCGTTAACACAGATACGCAGTATTTT.

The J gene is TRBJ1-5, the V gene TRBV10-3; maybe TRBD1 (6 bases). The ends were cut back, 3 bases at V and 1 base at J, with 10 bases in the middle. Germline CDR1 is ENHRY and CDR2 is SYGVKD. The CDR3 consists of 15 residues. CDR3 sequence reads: CAISDGQGSNQPQHF. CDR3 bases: TGTGCCATCAGTGATGGCCAGGGGAGCAATCAGCCCCAGCATTTT.

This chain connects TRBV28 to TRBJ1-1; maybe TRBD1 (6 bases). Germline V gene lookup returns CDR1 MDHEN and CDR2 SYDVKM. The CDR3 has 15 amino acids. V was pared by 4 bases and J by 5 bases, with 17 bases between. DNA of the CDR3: TGTGCCAGCAGTTATTCCCCCGGGGGGCGGACTGAAGCTTTCTTT. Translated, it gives CASSYSPGGRTEAFF.

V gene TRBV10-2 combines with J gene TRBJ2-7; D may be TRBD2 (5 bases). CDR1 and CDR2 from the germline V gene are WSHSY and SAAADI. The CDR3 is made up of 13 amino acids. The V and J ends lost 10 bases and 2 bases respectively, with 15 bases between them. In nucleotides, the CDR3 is TGCGCCACCAGAGGACCGGGGACCTACGAGCAGTACTTC. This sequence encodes CATRGPGTYEQYF.

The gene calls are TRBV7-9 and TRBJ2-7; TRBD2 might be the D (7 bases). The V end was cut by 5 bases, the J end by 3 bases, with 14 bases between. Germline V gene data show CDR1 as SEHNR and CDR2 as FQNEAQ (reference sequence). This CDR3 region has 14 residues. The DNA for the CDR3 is TGTGCCAGCAGCAGAGAGGGGGGGCTCTACGAGCAGTACTTC. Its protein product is CASSREGGLYEQYF.

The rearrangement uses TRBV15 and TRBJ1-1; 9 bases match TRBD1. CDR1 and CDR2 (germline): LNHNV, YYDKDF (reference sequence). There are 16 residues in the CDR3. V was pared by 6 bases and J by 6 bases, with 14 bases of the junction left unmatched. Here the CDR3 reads CATRQSIGQGSPEAFF. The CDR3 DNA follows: TGTGCCACCAGACAGTCCATCGGACAGGGGTCACCTGAAGCTTTCTTT.

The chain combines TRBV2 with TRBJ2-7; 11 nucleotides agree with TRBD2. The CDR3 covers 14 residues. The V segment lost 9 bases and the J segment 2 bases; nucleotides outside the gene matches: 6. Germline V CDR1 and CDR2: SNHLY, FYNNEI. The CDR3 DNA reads TGTGCCAGGGGAATAGCGGGAGGGACCTACGAGCAGTACTTC. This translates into CARGIAGGTYEQYF. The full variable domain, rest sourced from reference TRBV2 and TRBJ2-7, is EPEVTQTPSHQVTQMGQEVILRCVPISNHLYFYWYRQILGQKVEFLVSFYNNEISEKSEIFDDQFSVERPDGSNFTLKIRSTKLEDSAMYFCARGIAGGTYEQYFGPGTRLTVT.

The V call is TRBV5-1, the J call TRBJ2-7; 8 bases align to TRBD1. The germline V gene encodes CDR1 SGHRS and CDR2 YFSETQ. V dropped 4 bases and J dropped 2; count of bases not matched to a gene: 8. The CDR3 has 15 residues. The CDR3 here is CASSSRDRLTYEQYF. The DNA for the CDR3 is TGCGCCAGCAGCAGCCGGGACAGGTTAACCTACGAGCAGTACTTC.

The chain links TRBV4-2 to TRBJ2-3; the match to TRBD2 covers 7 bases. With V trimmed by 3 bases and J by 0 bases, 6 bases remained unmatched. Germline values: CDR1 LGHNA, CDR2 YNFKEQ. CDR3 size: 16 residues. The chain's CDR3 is CASSQGGSGSTDTQYF. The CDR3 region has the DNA TGTGCCAGCAGCCAGGGAGGGAGCGGGAGCACAGATACGCAGTATTTT.

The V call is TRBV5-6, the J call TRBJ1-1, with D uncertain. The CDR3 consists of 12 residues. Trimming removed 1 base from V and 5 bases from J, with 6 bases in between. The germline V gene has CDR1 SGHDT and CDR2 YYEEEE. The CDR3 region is CASSLPETEAFF. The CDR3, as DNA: TGTGCCAGCAGCTTGCCCGAGACTGAAGCTTTCTTT. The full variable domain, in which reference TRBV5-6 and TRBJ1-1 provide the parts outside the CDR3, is DAGVTQSPTHLIKTRGQQVTLRCSPKSGHDTVSWYQQALGQGPQFIFQYYEEEERQRGNFPDRFSGHQFPNYSSELNVNALLLGDSALYLCASSLPETEAFFGQGTRLTVV.

Here the CDR3 DNA reads TGTGCCAGCAGCTTAGGGGGCCGCTCCTACGAGCAGTACTTC. Amino acid sequence: CASSLGGRSYEQYF. J is TRBJ2-7 and V is TRBV7-8, with D perhaps matching TRBD1 (5 bases). V dropped 1 base and J dropped 0 bases, with 7 bases sitting between them. Germline assignment: CDR1 SGHVS and CDR2 FQNEAQ. The CDR3 contains 14 residues.

CDR3 coding DNA: TGTGCCAGCAGCTTAGGCAGTAACTATGGCTACACCTTC. Its translation: CASSLGSNYGYTF. The rearrangement joins TRBV13 to TRBJ1-2; D remains unclear. The germline V gene encodes CDR1 PRHDT and CDR2 FYEKMQ (reference sequence). V lost 0 bases to trimming and J lost 1 base, with 3 bases between them. CDR3 size: 13 residues.

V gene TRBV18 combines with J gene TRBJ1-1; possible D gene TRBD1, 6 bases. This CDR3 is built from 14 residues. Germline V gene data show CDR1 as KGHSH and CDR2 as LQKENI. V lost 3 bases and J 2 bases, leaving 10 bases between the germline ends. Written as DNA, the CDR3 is TGTGCCAGCTCACCCGGGACACCAAACACTGAAGCTTTCTTT. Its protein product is CASSPGTPNTEAFF.

DNA for the CDR3: TGTGCCAGCAGTTTATCCAGGACAGGGGGCAACAATCAGCCCCAGCATTTT. Amino acids: CASSLSRTGGNNQPQHF. V and J are TRBV28 and TRBJ1-5; 11 nucleotides align to TRBD1. The ends lost 1 base at V and 3 bases at J; junction bases unmatched: 5. This CDR3 comprises 17 residues. Germline V gene data show CDR1 as MDHEN and CDR2 as SYDVKM.

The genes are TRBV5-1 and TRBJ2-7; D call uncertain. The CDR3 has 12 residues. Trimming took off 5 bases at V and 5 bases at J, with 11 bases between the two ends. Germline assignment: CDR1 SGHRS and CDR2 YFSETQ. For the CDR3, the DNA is TGCGCCAGCAGTTCCTTGGGCAACGAGCAGTACTTC. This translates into CASSSLGNEQYF.

CDR3 in amino acids: CASSLRGDNRNIQYF. The CDR3 coding sequence is TGTGCCAGCAGCTTGAGGGGCGACAATCGGAACATTCAGTACTTC. The rearrangement joins TRBV5-4 to TRBJ2-4; D possibly corresponds to TRBD1 (5 bases). Trimming left V 1 base short and J 7 bases short, with 15 bases between. This CDR3 region has 15 residues. CDR1 is SGHNT, CDR2 YYREEE, per germline (reference sequence).

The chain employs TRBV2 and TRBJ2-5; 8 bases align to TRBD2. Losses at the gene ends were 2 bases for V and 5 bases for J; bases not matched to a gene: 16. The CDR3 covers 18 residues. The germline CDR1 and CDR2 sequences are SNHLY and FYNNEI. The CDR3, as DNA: TGTGCCAGCAGTGAATCGCGGGGATTGCGGGAGGCTTTCGAGACCCAGTACTTC. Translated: CASSESRGLREAFETQYF. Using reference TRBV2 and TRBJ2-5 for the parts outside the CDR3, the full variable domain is EPEVTQTPSHQVTQMGQEVILRCVPISNHLYFYWYRQILGQKVEFLVSFYNNEISEKSEIFDDQFSVERPDGSNFTLKIRSTKLEDSAMYFCASSESRGLREAFETQYFGPGTRLLVL.